What follows are 23 T cell receptor beta chains derived from one specimen sequenced in a study of T cells after somatic rescue of genetic block. The protocol was immunoSEQ multiplex PCR, while the TCRdb copy is restricted to in-frame clones and leaves out a portion. The data show roughly 55,000 clones, 90% to 97% seen once. Sequencing was carried out using peripheral blood mononuclear cells (PBMCs). Receptors originate from a child younger than two.

The rearrangement links TRBV28 to TRBJ1-5; 9 bases align to TRBD1. V lost 5 bases, J lost 4 bases, and 6 bases stayed unmatched. Germline V lookup: CDR1 MDHEN, CDR2 SYDVKM. The CDR3 length is 15 residues. The CDR3 region is CASSPGTGLNQPQHF. CDR3 sequence (DNA): TGTGCCAGCAGTCCCGGGACAGGGCTTAATCAGCCCCAGCATTTT.

J is TRBJ2-7 and V is TRBV10-1; no reliable D call. From germline, CDR1 is WNHNN and CDR2 SYGVQD (reference sequence). V was cut by 2 bases and J by 0 bases, with 5 bases left in between. The CDR3 sequence is 13 residues long. The CDR3, as DNA: TGCGCCAGCAGTGAGCGGAGCTCCTACGAGCAGTACTTC. Encoded protein: CASSERSSYEQYF.

The chain combines TRBV10-3 with TRBJ2-5; D is unclear. Trimming pared 0 bases from V and 9 bases from J, leaving 11 bases between. The CDR3 is 13 residues long. Per germline, CDR1 ENHRY and CDR2 SYGVKD. This chain's CDR3 is CAISESNGRAQYF. The CDR3 DNA sequence: TGTGCCATCAGTGAGTCCAACGGTCGGGCCCAGTACTTC.

J is TRBJ2-7 and V is TRBV7-2; D is perhaps TRBD2 (6 bases). Deletions cut 5 bases from V and 0 bases from J, with 8 bases between. Germline CDR1 is SGHTA and CDR2 is FQGNSA. The CDR3 contains 13 residues. As DNA, the CDR3 is TGTGCCAGCAGCGCGGACTACTCCTACGAGCAGTACTTC. This translates into CASSADYSYEQYF.

This chain links TRBV30 with TRBJ2-5; 13 bases match TRBD2. Losses at the gene ends were 3 bases for V and 5 bases for J; bases not matched to a gene: 3. The CDR3 consists of 14 residues. The V gene's germline CDR1 is GTSNPN and CDR2 SVGIG (reference sequence). CDR3 protein: CAWSPLAGGETQYF. The CDR3 DNA sequence: TGTGCCTGGAGCCCACTAGCGGGAGGGGAGACCCAGTACTTC.

The chain couples TRBV5-6 to TRBJ1-2, with a possible D match to TRBD1 (5 bases). The CDR3 length is 12 residues. Trimming removed 5 bases from V and 0 bases from J, with 5 bases in between. CDR1 is SGHDT, CDR2 YYEEEE, per germline. The CDR3: CASRTANYGYTF. The CDR3, as DNA: TGTGCCAGCAGGACAGCTAACTATGGCTACACCTTC.

The V gene is TRBV5-4, the J gene TRBJ2-7; D possibly corresponds to TRBD2 (5 bases). The germline gives CDR1 SGHNT, CDR2 YYREEE (reference sequence). This CDR3 region has 10 residues. The ends were cut back, 9 bases at V and 7 bases at J, with 11 bases in the middle. The CDR3 DNA sequence: TGTGCCACCAAGGAGCGGGAGCAGTACTTC. It translates to CATKEREQYF.

The V call is TRBV4-1, the J call TRBJ1-4; D is possibly TRBD1 (6 bases). Germline V gene sequence: CDR1 MGHRA, CDR2 YSYEKL. Trimming shortened V by 0 bases and J by 5 bases, and 10 bases separated the two germline ends. The CDR3 contains 15 residues. CDR3 sequence reads: CASSQEGARNEKLFF. In DNA form, the CDR3 reads TGCGCCAGCAGCCAAGAGGGGGCGCGGAATGAAAAACTGTTTTTT.

This rearrangement joins TRBV6-6 to TRBJ1-2; D unresolved. Trimming pared 0 bases from V and 5 bases from J, leaving 4 bases between. CDR3 length: 12 residues. Germline V gene lookup returns CDR1 MNHNY and CDR2 SVGAGI (reference sequence). The CDR3 DNA reads TGTGCCAGCAGTTACTCTTCATATGGCTACACCTTC. It yields the protein CASSYSSYGYTF.

The chain has TRBV6-4 and TRBJ1-2; D is perhaps TRBD1 (5 bases). The CDR3 is 11 residues long. Germline values: CDR1 MRHNA, CDR2 SNTAGT. Deletions cut 7 bases from V and 7 bases from J, with 10 bases between. CDR3 protein: CASTGLLGYTF. For the CDR3, the DNA is TGTGCCAGCACAGGGCTGCTTGGCTACACCTTC.

This clone was recorded only once. This chain uses TRBV6-5 with TRBJ2-7, with D perhaps assigned TRBD1 or TRBD2 (5 bases each). CDR1 is MNHEY, CDR2 SVGAGI, per germline. Between the trimmed V and J ends, which lost 5 bases and 4 bases, there was a span of 15 bases. CDR3 size: 14 residues. The CDR3 loop reads CASSPLGDLYEQYF. DNA for the CDR3: TGTGCCAGCAGTCCACTCGGGGACCTTTACGAGCAGTACTTC.

The CDR3 reads CSVGPGRYGYTF. The CDR3 region has the DNA TGCAGCGTTGGCCCAGGGCGCTATGGCTACACCTTC. This chain connects TRBV29-1 to TRBJ1-2; D might be TRBD1 (5 bases). V lost 4 bases and J lost 4, with 10 bases in between. CDR1 is SQVTM and CDR2 is ANQGSEA in the germline V gene. The CDR3 extends over 12 amino acids.

The rearrangement uses TRBV6-5 and TRBJ2-2; TRBD2 might be the D (6 bases). Germline CDR1 reads MNHEY; CDR2 reads SVGAGI. Trimming took 0 bases from V and 2 from J, leaving 10 bases between them. The CDR3 is 16 residues long. The CDR3 loop is CASSYSGGSNTGELFF. In DNA form, the CDR3 reads TGTGCCAGCAGTTACTCGGGAGGATCTAACACCGGGGAGCTGTTTTTT.

This clone has only one observation. The chain employs TRBV5-1 and TRBJ2-2; D remains unclear. There are 11 residues in the CDR3. CDR1 is SGHRS, CDR2 YFSETQ, per germline. With 0 bases removed from V and 7 bases from J, the gap between germline ends came to 1 base. The CDR3: CASSLDGELFF. CDR3 DNA sequence: TGCGCCAGCAGCTTGGACGGGGAGCTGTTTTTT.

This clone appeared a few times. This chain links TRBV6-6 with TRBJ1-2, with a weak D call TRBD1 (6 bases). Per the germline V gene, CDR1 is MNHNY and CDR2 is SVGAGI (reference sequence). The CDR3 has 13 residues. Trimming left V 0 bases short and J 4 bases short, with 6 bases between. CDR3 sequence (DNA): TGTGCCAGCAGTTACTCAGGGGGCTATGGCTACACCTTC. This sequence encodes CASSYSGGYGYTF.

This sequence joins TRBV30 and TRBJ2-2, with 7 bases lining up with TRBD2. Looked up from germline, CDR1 is GTSNPN and CDR2 is SVGIG (reference sequence). The J segment lost 6 bases and the V segment lost 2 bases, leaving 6 bases of the junction unmatched. CDR3 size: 14 residues. The CDR3 loop reads CAWSRAGLPGELFF. In nucleotides, the CDR3 is TGTGCCTGGAGTCGAGCGGGGTTGCCCGGGGAGCTGTTTTTT.

Written as DNA, the CDR3 is TGCGCCAGCAGCCGGGACACTGGCTCCTACAATGAGCAGTTCTTC. This translates into CASSRDTGSYNEQFF. The rearrangement joins TRBV4-3 to TRBJ2-1; the D gene is possibly TRBD1 (6 bases). Germline lookup yields CDR1 LGHNA and CDR2 YSLEER. Trimming stripped 4 bases from V and 0 bases from J, with 10 bases between. This CDR3 region has 15 residues.

V gene TRBV10-3 combines with J gene TRBJ1-2, with 7 bases fitting TRBD1. The CDR3 spans 13 residues. The ends lost 6 bases at V and 6 bases at J; junction bases unmatched: 7. In germline, CDR1 is ENHRY, CDR2 SYGVKD. The DNA of the CDR3 is TGTGCCATCAGATTAGACAGGGTCCATGGCTACACCTTC. Encoded protein: CAIRLDRVHGYTF.

The chain couples TRBV7-2 to TRBJ1-5, with 7 bases identical to TRBD1. The CDR3 loop spans 14 amino acids. From germline, CDR1 is SGHTA and CDR2 FQGNSA. Unmatched junction bases numbered 3, after V lost 1 base and J lost 6 bases. The CDR3 sequence: CASSLVPGGQPQHF. CDR3 nucleotide sequence: TGTGCCAGCAGCTTAGTCCCAGGGGGTCAGCCCCAGCATTTT. The whole variable domain, filled in from reference TRBV7-2 and TRBJ1-5, reads GAGVSQSPSNKVTEKGKDVELRCDPISGHTALYWYRQSLGQGLEFLIYFQGNSAPDKSGLPSDRFSAERTGGSVSTLTIQRTQQEDSAVYLCASSLVPGGQPQHFGDGTRLSIL.

This clone was recorded only once. V and J are TRBV4-3 and TRBJ1-2; a possible D gene is TRBD1 (6 bases). The CDR3 is 16 amino acids. Per the germline V gene, CDR1 is LGHNA and CDR2 is YSLEER. V was cut by 0 bases and J by 1 base, with 12 bases left in between. The DNA of the CDR3 is TGCGCCAGCAGCCAAGATCCCGGGGGCGGTAACTATGGCTACACCTTC. Its translation: CASSQDPGGGNYGYTF.

This clone has just a few counts. The V and J genes are TRBV5-4 and TRBJ2-3, with 8 bases matching TRBD2. This CDR3 has 16 amino acids. CDR1 SGHNT and CDR2 YYREEE come from the germline V gene (reference sequence). With 0 bases clipped from V and 0 bases from J, the junction kept 3 bases outside the gene matches. DNA for the CDR3: TGTGCCAGCAGCTTGGGCGGGGGGAGGAGCACAGATACGCAGTATTTT. Its protein is CASSLGGGRSTDTQYF. Complete variable domain (other parts from reference TRBV5-4 and TRBJ2-3): ETGVTQSPTHLIKTRGQQVTLRCSSQSGHNTVSWYQQALGQGPQFIFQYYREEENGRGNFPPRFSGLQFPNYSSELNVNALELDDSALYLCASSLGGGRSTDTQYFGPGTRLTVL.

The chain recombines TRBV5-1 with TRBJ2-3; D might be TRBD2 (7 bases). Trimming pared 4 bases from V and 3 bases from J, leaving 24 bases between. The CDR3 extends over 18 amino acids. Germline V gene lookup returns CDR1 SGHRS and CDR2 YFSETQ. The CDR3 coding sequence is TGCGCCAGCAGCGTGACAGGCTCGACTAGCTGGTTTACAGATACGCAGTATTTT. As protein: CASSVTGSTSWFTDTQYF. The full variable domain, completed using reference TRBV5-1 and TRBJ2-3, is KAGVTQTPRYLIKTRGQQVTLSCSPISGHRSVSWYQQTPGQGLQFLFEYFSETQRNKGNFPGRFSGRQFSNSRSEMNVSTLELGDSALYLCASSVTGSTSWFTDTQYFGPGTRLTVL.

CDR3: CASSYSPSGSNEQFF. The DNA for the CDR3 is TGTGCCAGCAGTTACTCGCCTAGCGGGAGCAATGAGCAGTTCTTC. The chain joins TRBV6-5 to TRBJ2-1; TRBD2 matches 10 bases. Trimming took 0 bases from V and 6 from J; bases not matched to a gene: 2. Germline CDR1 MNHEY, CDR2 SVGAGI. The CDR3 consists of 15 residues.